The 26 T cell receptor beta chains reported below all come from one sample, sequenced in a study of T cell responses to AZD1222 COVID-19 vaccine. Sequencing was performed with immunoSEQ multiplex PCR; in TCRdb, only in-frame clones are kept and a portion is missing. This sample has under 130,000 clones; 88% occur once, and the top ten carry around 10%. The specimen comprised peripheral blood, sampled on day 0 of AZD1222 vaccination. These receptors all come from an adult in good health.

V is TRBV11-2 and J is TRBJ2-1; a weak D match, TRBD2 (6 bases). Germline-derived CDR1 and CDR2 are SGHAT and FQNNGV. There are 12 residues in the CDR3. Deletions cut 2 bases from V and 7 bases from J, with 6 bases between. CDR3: CASSLSGNEQFF. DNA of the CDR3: TGTGCCAGCAGCTTAAGCGGGAATGAGCAGTTCTTC.

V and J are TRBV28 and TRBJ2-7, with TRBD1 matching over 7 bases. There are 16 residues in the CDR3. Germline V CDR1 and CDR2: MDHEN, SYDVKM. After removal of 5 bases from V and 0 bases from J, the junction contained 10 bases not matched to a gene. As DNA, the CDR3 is TGTGCCAGCAGTCAATCCGGACAGGCAAGCTCCTACGAGCAGTACTTC. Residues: CASSQSGQASSYEQYF.

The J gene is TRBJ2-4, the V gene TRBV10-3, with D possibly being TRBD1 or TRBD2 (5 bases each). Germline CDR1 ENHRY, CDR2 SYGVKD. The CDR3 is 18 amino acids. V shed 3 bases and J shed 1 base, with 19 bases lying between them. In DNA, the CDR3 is TGTGCCATCAGTGATACCGGGAAGGCAGGGATGGCCAAAAACATTCAGTACTTC. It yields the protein CAISDTGKAGMAKNIQYF.

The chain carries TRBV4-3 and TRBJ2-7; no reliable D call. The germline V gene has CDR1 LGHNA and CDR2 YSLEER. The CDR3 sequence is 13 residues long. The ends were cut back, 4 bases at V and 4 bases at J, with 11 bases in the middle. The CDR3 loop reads CASSPRVEYEQYF. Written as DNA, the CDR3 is TGCGCCAGCAGCCCCCGGGTCGAATACGAGCAGTACTTC.

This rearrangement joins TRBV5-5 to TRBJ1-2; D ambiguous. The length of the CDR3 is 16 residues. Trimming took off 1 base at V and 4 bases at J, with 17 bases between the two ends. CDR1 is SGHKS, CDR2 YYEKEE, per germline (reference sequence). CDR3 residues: CASSLSYSLNFYGYTF. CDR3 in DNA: TGTGCCAGCAGCTTGTCTTACAGTTTAAACTTCTATGGCTACACCTTC.

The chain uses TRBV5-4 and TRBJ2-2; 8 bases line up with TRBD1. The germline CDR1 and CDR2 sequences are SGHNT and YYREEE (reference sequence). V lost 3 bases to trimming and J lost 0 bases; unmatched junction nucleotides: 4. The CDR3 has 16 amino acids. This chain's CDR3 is CASSSQTGANTGELFF. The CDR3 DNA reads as TGTGCCAGCAGCTCGCAGACAGGGGCGAACACCGGGGAGCTGTTTTTT.

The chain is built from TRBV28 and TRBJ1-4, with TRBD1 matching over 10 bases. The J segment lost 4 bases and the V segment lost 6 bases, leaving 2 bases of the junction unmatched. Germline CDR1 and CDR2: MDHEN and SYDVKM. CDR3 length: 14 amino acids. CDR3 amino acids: CASRRTGGNEKLFF. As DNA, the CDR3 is TGTGCCAGCAGAAGGACAGGGGGTAATGAAAAACTGTTTTTT.

DNA for the CDR3: TGTGCCACCAGCAGAGACAGCCCCCAAGAGACCCAGTACTTC. It translates to CATSRDSPQETQYF. V is TRBV15 and J is TRBJ2-5; no firm D call. Trimming shortened V by 0 bases and J by 1 base, and 6 bases separated the two germline ends. The germline V gene encodes CDR1 LNHNV and CDR2 YYDKDF (reference sequence). The CDR3 runs 14 residues.

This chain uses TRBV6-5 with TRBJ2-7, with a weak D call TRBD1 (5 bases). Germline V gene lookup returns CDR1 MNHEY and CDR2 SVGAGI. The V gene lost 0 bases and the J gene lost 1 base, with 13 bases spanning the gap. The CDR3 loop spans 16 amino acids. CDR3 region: CASSYSTSGFSYEQYF. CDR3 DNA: TGTGCCAGCAGTTACTCAACCTCAGGGTTTTCCTACGAGCAGTACTTC.

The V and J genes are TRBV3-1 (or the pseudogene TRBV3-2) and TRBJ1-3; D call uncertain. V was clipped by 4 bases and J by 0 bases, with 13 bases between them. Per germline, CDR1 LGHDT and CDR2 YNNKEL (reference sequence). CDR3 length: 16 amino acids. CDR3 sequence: CASSLFGQSSGNTIYF. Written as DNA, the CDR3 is TGTGCCAGCAGCCTCTTCGGGCAAAGCTCTGGAAACACCATATATTTT.

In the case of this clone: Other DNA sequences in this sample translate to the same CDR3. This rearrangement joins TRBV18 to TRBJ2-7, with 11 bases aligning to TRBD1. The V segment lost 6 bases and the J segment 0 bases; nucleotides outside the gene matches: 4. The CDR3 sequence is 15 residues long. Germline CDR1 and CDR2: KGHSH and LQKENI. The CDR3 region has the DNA TGTGCCAGCTCTCCGGGACAGGGGGTCTCCTACGAGCAGTACTTC. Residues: CASSPGQGVSYEQYF. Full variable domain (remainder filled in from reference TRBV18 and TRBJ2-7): NAGVMQNPRHLVRRRGQEARLRCSPMKGHSHVYWYRQLPEEGLKFMVYLQKENIIDESGMPKERFSAEFPKEGPSILRIQQVVRGDSAAYFCASSPGQGVSYEQYFGPGTRLTVT.

CDR3 sequence reads: CASSPTGGYSNQPQHF. The CDR3 DNA is TGTGCCAGCAGTCCGACAGGGGGCTATAGCAATCAGCCCCAGCATTTT. The chain is built from TRBV6-6 and TRBJ1-5, with 10 bases matching TRBD1. There are 16 residues in the CDR3. Germline loops: CDR1 MNHNY, CDR2 SVGAGI (reference sequence). V gave up 5 bases and J gave up 0 bases; unmatched junction bases: 4.

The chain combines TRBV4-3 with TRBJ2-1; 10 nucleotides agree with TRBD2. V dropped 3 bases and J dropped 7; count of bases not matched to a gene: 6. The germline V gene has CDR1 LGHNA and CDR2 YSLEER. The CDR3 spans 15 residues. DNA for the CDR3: TGCGCCAGCAGCCATTCGCTAGCGGGAGATAATGAGCAGTTCTTC. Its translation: CASSHSLAGDNEQFF.

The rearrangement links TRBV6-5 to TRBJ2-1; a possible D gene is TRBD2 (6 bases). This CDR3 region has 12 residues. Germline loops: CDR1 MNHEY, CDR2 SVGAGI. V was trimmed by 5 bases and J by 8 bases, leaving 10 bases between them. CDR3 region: CASSKRRDEQFF. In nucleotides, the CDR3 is TGTGCCAGCAGTAAGCGGAGGGATGAGCAGTTCTTC.

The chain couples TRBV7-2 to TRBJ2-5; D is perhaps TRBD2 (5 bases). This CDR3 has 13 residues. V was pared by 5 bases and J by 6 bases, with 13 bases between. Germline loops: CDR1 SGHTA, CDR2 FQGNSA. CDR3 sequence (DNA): TGTGCCAGCAGCCCCACGGGCGGGCAGACCCAGTACTTC. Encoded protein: CASSPTGGQTQYF.

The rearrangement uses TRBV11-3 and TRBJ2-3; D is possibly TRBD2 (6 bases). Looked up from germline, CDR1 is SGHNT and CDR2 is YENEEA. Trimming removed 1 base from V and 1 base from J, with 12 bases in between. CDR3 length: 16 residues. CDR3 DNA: TGTGCCAGCAGCTTAGGGGCGACTAGACGCACAGATACGCAGTATTTT. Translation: CASSLGATRRTDTQYF. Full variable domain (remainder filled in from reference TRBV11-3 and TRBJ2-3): EAGVVQSPRYKIIEKKQPVAFWCNPISGHNTLYWYLQNLGQGPELLIRYENEEAVDDSQLPKDRFSAERLKGVDSTLKIQPAELGDSAVYLCASSLGATRRTDTQYFGPGTRLTVL.

Here the CDR3 DNA reads TGTGCCAGCAGCCCAAGGGTGGTTGGTGAGCAGTACTTC. This translates into CASSPRVVGEQYF. The chain joins TRBV14 to TRBJ2-7; D gene ambiguous. V was clipped by 4 bases and J by 7 bases, with 14 bases between them. The CDR3 spans 13 residues. Germline lookup yields CDR1 SGHDN and CDR2 FVKESK.

The CDR3 loop reads CASSENVATGLDHEQYF. CDR3 nucleotides: TGCGCCAGCAGCGAAAATGTAGCGACAGGGTTGGACCACGAGCAGTACTTC. J is TRBJ2-7 and V is TRBV5-1, with 7 nucleotides matching TRBD1. This CDR3 region has 17 residues. Trimming took 4 bases from V and 5 from J; bases not matched to a gene: 18. Germline V gene sequence: CDR1 SGHRS, CDR2 YFSETQ.

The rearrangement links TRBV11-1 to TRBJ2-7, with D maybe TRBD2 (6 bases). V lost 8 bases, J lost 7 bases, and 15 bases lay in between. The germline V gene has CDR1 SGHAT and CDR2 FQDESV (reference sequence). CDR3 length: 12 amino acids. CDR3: CASRRRAGEQYF. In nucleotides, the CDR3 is TGTGCCAGCCGAAGAAGGGCGGGAGAGCAGTACTTC.

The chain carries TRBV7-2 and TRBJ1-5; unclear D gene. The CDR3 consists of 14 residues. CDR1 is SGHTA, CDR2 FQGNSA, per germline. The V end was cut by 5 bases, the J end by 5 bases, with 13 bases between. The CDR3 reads CASSDGPSDQPQHF. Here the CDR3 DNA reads TGTGCCAGCAGCGACGGGCCCTCGGATCAGCCCCAGCATTTT.

CDR3 bases: TGTGCCAGCAGCGCTGAACTCACTAGCGGGAATCGGTTCTTC. The encoded protein is CASSAELTSGNRFF. V and J are TRBV9 and TRBJ2-1; 10 bases line up with TRBD2. Germline CDR1 SGDLS, CDR2 YYNGEE. J was trimmed by 15 bases and V by 3 bases; bases with no gene match: 12. The CDR3 consists of 14 residues.

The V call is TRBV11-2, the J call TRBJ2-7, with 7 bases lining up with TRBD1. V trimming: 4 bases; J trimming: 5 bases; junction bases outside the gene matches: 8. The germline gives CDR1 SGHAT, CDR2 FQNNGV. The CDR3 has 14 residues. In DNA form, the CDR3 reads TGTGCCAGCAGCTCCCCACAGGGGCCCCACGAGCAGTACTTC. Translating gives CASSSPQGPHEQYF.

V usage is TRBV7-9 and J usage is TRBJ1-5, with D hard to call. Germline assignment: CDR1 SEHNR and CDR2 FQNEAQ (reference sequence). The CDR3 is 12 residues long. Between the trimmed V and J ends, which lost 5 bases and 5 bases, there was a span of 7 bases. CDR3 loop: CASSRVDQPQHF. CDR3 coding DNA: TGTGCCAGCAGCCGGGTGGATCAGCCCCAGCATTTT.

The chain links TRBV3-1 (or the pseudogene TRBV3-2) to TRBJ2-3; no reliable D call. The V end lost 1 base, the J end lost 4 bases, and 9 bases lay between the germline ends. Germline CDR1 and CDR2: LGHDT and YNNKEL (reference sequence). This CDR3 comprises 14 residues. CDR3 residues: CASSQAEYADTQYF. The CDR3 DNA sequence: TGTGCCAGCAGCCAAGCGGAGTACGCAGATACGCAGTATTTT.

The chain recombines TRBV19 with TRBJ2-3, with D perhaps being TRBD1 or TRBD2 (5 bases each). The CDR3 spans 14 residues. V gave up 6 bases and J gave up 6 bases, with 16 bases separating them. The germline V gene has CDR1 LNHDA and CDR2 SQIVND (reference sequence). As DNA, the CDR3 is TGTGCCAGTAGCTCAGGGAGAGGGTTGGATACGCAGTATTTT. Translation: CASSSGRGLDTQYF.

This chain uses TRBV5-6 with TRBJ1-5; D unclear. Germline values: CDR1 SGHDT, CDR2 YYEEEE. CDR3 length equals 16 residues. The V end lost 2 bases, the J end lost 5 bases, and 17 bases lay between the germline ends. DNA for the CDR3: TGTGCCAGCAGCTTTAGAGAACAGAGCTGGTATCAGCCCCAGCATTTT. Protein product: CASSFREQSWYQPQHF.